One sample yielded the 29 T cell receptor beta chains listed below, sequenced in a study of blood T cell repertoires in COVID-19. Generated by immunoSEQ multiplex PCR, the TCRdb table keeps only in-frame clones and is missing some. The data show roughly 520,000 clones, 88% seen once. Sequenced input: PBMCs or T cells enriched from blood (not recorded which). These receptors were taken from a woman aged 40 to 50 who had recovered from COVID-19.

The chain combines TRBV27 with TRBJ2-7; 9 nucleotides agree with TRBD1. This CDR3 has 15 residues. Germline V gene sequence: CDR1 MNHEY, CDR2 SMNVEV (reference sequence). Trimming at V came to 5 bases and at J to 4 bases, leaving 9 bases not matched to a gene. The CDR3 loop reads CASSPTPGQGYEQYF. The CDR3 nucleotides are TGTGCCAGCAGTCCTACCCCGGGACAGGGTTACGAGCAGTACTTC.

The chain links TRBV19 to TRBJ1-1, with 7 bases aligning to TRBD1. The CDR3 has 15 residues. After removal of 2 bases from V and 0 bases from J, the junction contained 3 bases not matched to a gene. The V gene's germline CDR1 is LNHDA and CDR2 SQIVND (reference sequence). CDR3 residues: CASSIQGQVNTEAFF. The CDR3 nucleotides are TGTGCCAGTAGTATACAAGGACAGGTGAACACTGAAGCTTTCTTT.

CDR3 in DNA: TGTGCCAGCAGCTTATCCACTAGCAGTAGCTATGAGCAGTTCTTC. Translation gives CASSLSTSSSYEQFF. V gene TRBV7-2 combines with J gene TRBJ2-1; perhaps TRBD2 as D (6 bases). V was trimmed by 2 bases and J by 8 bases, leaving 16 bases between them. The CDR3 extends over 15 amino acids. CDR1 and CDR2 (germline): SGHTA, FQGNSA.

This clone was counted once. The CDR3 DNA reads as TGTGCCAGCGGCACAGGGTATGGCTACACCTTC. This codes for CASGTGYGYTF. The chain combines TRBV11-3 with TRBJ1-2; a possible D gene is TRBD1 (6 bases). Looked up from germline, CDR1 is SGHNT and CDR2 is YENEEA. The CDR3 has 11 residues. Trimming took off 8 bases at V and 5 bases at J, with 9 bases between the two ends.

The chain has TRBV5-1 and TRBJ2-1; TRBD2 agrees at 10 bases. In germline, CDR1 is SGHRS, CDR2 YFSETQ. The CDR3 sequence is 15 residues long. Losses at the gene ends were 3 bases for V and 6 bases for J; bases not matched to a gene: 6. This CDR3 reads CASSSWTSGSNEQFF. CDR3 nucleotide sequence: TGCGCCAGCAGCTCCTGGACTAGCGGTAGCAATGAGCAGTTCTTC.

CDR3 nucleotide sequence: TGCAGCGTTACGGGAGGACCCTACAATGAGCAGTTCTTC. Protein: CSVTGGPYNEQFF. The chain couples TRBV29-1 to TRBJ2-1, with 7 positions matching TRBD2. V lost 5 bases, J lost 2 bases, and 3 bases stayed unmatched. CDR1 is SQVTM and CDR2 is ANQGSEA in the germline V gene. This CDR3 spans 13 amino acids.

The chain couples TRBV19 to TRBJ1-1; TRBD1 is a possible D gene (6 bases). This CDR3 has 14 amino acids. With 5 bases removed from V and 5 bases from J, the gap between germline ends came to 15 bases. Germline assignment: CDR1 LNHDA and CDR2 SQIVND (reference sequence). The CDR3 nucleotides read TGTGCCAGTAGTCCCTCCCTCCAGGGGACTGAAGCTTTCTTT. This encodes CASSPSLQGTEAFF.

This chain joins TRBV27 and TRBJ1-6, with 9 bases that match TRBD1. The junction had 8 bases not matched to a gene; V was cut back by 5 bases and J by 6 bases. Germline V gene data show CDR1 as MNHEY and CDR2 as SMNVEV (reference sequence). There are 16 residues in the CDR3. DNA for the CDR3: TGTGCCAGCAGTCAACGGGACAGGGTCGGTAATTCACCCCTCCACTTT. Its translation is CASSQRDRVGNSPLHF.

This chain uses TRBV7-9 with TRBJ2-7; 8 bases align to TRBD1. This CDR3 is built from 14 residues. J gave up 2 bases and V 4 bases, and 4 bases lay outside the gene matches. Per the germline V gene, CDR1 is SEHNR and CDR2 is FQNEAQ (reference sequence). The CDR3 is CASSSGQGPYEQYF. For the CDR3, the DNA is TGTGCCAGCAGCTCCGGACAGGGACCCTACGAGCAGTACTTC.

This chain uses TRBV7-2 with TRBJ2-1, with TRBD1 identical over 10 bases. The V gene end was trimmed by 0 bases and the J gene end by 6 bases; junction bases not matched to a gene: 5. This CDR3 has 16 residues. In germline, CDR1 is SGHTA, CDR2 FQGNSA. The CDR3 DNA sequence: TGTGCCAGCAGCTTAGCGGGGACAGGGGCGCGCAATGAGCAGTTCTTC. Protein: CASSLAGTGARNEQFF.

The genes are TRBV18 and TRBJ1-1, with no clear D. The CDR3 is 15 amino acids. V lost 2 bases and J lost 2, with 12 bases in between. Germline V CDR1 and CDR2: KGHSH, LQKENI. CDR3 bases: TGTGCCAGCTCACCATCCCTAGGGAGTAACACTGAAGCTTTCTTT. Residues: CASSPSLGSNTEAFF. The whole variable domain, filled in from reference TRBV18 and TRBJ1-1, reads NAGVMQNPRHLVRRRGQEARLRCSPMKGHSHVYWYRQLPEEGLKFMVYLQKENIIDESGMPKERFSAEFPKEGPSILRIQQVVRGDSAAYFCASSPSLGSNTEAFFGQGTRLTVV.

The chain combines TRBV14 with TRBJ1-1; 7 bases are shared with TRBD1. J was trimmed by 7 bases and V by 2 bases; bases with no gene match: 7. Germline V CDR1 and CDR2: SGHDN, FVKESK. This CDR3 is 14 amino acids long. CDR3 DNA sequence: TGTGCCAGCAGCCAACGGACAGGCAGGGGTGAAGCTTTCTTT. Translated, it gives CASSQRTGRGEAFF. The entire variable domain, with the rest obtained from reference TRBV14 and TRBJ1-1, is as follows: EAGVTQFPSHSVIEKGQTVTLRCDPISGHDNLYWYRRVMGKEIKFLLHFVKESKQDESGMPNNRFLAERTGGTYSTLKVQPAELEDSGVYFCASSQRTGRGEAFFGQGTRLTVV.

The rearrangement uses TRBV7-9 and TRBJ2-1; maybe TRBD1 (5 bases). The V and J ends lost 5 bases and 4 bases respectively, with 9 bases between them. This CDR3 is 13 amino acids long. The germline CDR1 and CDR2 sequences are SEHNR and FQNEAQ (reference sequence). The CDR3 coding sequence is TGTGCCAGCAGCCCCCCAGGGTACAATGAGCAGTTCTTC. Protein: CASSPPGYNEQFF.

V and J are TRBV4-1 and TRBJ2-1, with 8 bases that match TRBD2. This CDR3 is built from 16 residues. J lost 4 bases, V lost 1 base, and 6 bases had no gene match. The germline CDR1 and CDR2 sequences are MGHRA and YSYEKL. The CDR3 coding sequence is TGCGCCAGCAGCCAAGGAGGGGGACTAGGGTACAATGAGCAGTTCTTC. It is translated as CASSQGGGLGYNEQFF.

The chain joins TRBV19 to TRBJ1-1; a weak D match, TRBD1 (6 bases). The CDR3 runs to 12 residues. The V end lost 7 bases, the J end lost 10 bases, and 16 bases lay between the germline ends. Germline CDR1 and CDR2: LNHDA and SQIVND (reference sequence). The CDR3 loop is CASTQRGLGAFF. CDR3 sequence (DNA): TGTGCCAGTACCCAGCGGGGGCTAGGAGCTTTCTTT.

The rearrangement links TRBV7-9 to TRBJ2-7; a possible D gene is TRBD1 (6 bases). The germline gives CDR1 SEHNR, CDR2 FQNEAQ (reference sequence). With 1 base removed from V and 4 bases from J, the gap between germline ends came to 11 bases. CDR3 size: 14 residues. The CDR3 region is CASSLVGAKYEQYF. The CDR3 bases are TGTGCCAGCAGCTTAGTGGGGGCTAAGTACGAGCAGTACTTC.

DNA of the CDR3: TGTGCCAGCTCACTCGGACAGGGGGGACCCTACGAGCAGTACTTC. Translating gives CASSLGQGGPYEQYF. The gene calls are TRBV18 and TRBJ2-7, with 10 bases aligning to TRBD1. This CDR3 spans 15 amino acids. CDR1 and CDR2 from the germline V gene are KGHSH and LQKENI. The V gene end was trimmed by 4 bases and the J gene end by 2 bases; junction bases not matched to a gene: 5.

V and J are TRBV11-2 and TRBJ2-7; 7 bases fit TRBD2. The CDR3 contains 15 residues. Germline V gene lookup returns CDR1 SGHAT and CDR2 FQNNGV. V shed 3 bases, J shed 6 bases, and the junction held 11 bases outside the gene matches. CDR3 nucleotides: TGTGCCAGCAGCTTGAGGGGAGGGCTGGTCGGCGAGCAGTACTTC. It is translated as CASSLRGGLVGEQYF.

The chain recombines TRBV3-1 (or the pseudogene TRBV3-2) with TRBJ2-7, with 8 nucleotides matching TRBD2. The ends lost 1 base at V and 6 bases at J; junction bases unmatched: 8. The CDR3 spans 15 residues. The germline V gene encodes CDR1 LGHDT and CDR2 YNNKEL (reference sequence). In DNA form, the CDR3 reads TGTGCCAGCAGCCAAGTCGGAGCGGGAGCCTCCGAGCAGTACTTC. Translation: CASSQVGAGASEQYF.

The chain joins TRBV25-1 to TRBJ1-3, with no clear D. Germline assignment: CDR1 MGHDK and CDR2 SYGVNS. The CDR3 is 14 residues long. Trimming cost V 4 bases and J 1 base, with 8 bases left between them. In DNA, the CDR3 is TGTGCCAGCAGTGCTCAGGTATCTGGAAACACCATATATTTT. This codes for CASSAQVSGNTIYF.

The chain recombines TRBV4-3 with TRBJ1-1; tentative D call: TRBD1 (6 bases). Trimming left V 4 bases short and J 1 base short, with 16 bases between. Germline CDR1 reads LGHNA; CDR2 reads YSLEER. The CDR3 totals 16 residues. The CDR3 DNA sequence: TGCGCCAGCAGCCCTTCCGGCAGGGGAAGGAACACTGAAGCTTTCTTT. This translates into CASSPSGRGRNTEAFF.

This sequence joins TRBV4-2 and TRBJ2-2; D is uncertain. V was clipped by 4 bases and J by 1 base, with 4 bases between them. CDR3 length: 13 residues. Germline CDR1 is LGHNA and CDR2 is YNFKEQ. The CDR3 region has the DNA TGTGCCAGCAGCCCACAGAACACCGGGGAGCTGTTTTTT. Translating it yields CASSPQNTGELFF.

The chain employs TRBV9 and TRBJ1-1, with 7 bases matching TRBD1. This CDR3 comprises 16 residues. The ends lost 3 bases at V and 5 bases at J; junction bases unmatched: 13. CDR1 and CDR2 (germline): SGDLS, YYNGEE. The CDR3 here is CASSAHPGARGTEAFF. As DNA, the CDR3 is TGTGCCAGCAGCGCCCACCCAGGAGCCAGGGGGACTGAAGCTTTCTTT.

V gene TRBV6-5 combines with J gene TRBJ2-5; possible D gene TRBD1, 6 bases. CDR3 length: 13 amino acids. From germline, CDR1 is MNHEY and CDR2 SVGAGI. V was clipped by 6 bases and J by 4 bases, with 12 bases between them. The CDR3 loop is CASSNRVAETQYF. CDR3 coding DNA: TGTGCCAGCAGCAACAGGGTCGCAGAGACCCAGTACTTC.

This chain connects TRBV23-1 to TRBJ1-4; 7 bases line up with TRBD1. TRBV23-1 is labeled an ORF, and its function is uncertain. The V segment lost 2 bases and the J segment 8 bases; nucleotides outside the gene matches: 17. This CDR3 has 18 amino acids. The CDR3 bases are TGCGCCAGCAGTCAAGGCCACCCGGACAGGCCCCTTTGGGAAAAACTGTTTTTT. Its protein is CASSQGHPDRPLWEKLFF.

The chain is built from TRBV5-1 and TRBJ1-6, with 7 bases fitting TRBD1. Germline-derived CDR1 and CDR2 are SGHRS and YFSETQ. The V segment lost 4 bases and the J segment 7 bases; nucleotides outside the gene matches: 5. The CDR3 loop spans 14 amino acids. CDR3 bases: TGCGCCAGCAGCCCGGGGACAGCGAATTCACCCCTCCACTTT. Translation: CASSPGTANSPLHF.

This chain links TRBV4-1 with TRBJ2-7, with 10 nucleotides matching TRBD2. Germline values: CDR1 MGHRA, CDR2 YSYEKL. This CDR3 is built from 13 residues. J gave up 0 bases and V 8 bases, and 1 base lay outside the gene matches. In DNA form, the CDR3 reads TGCGCCAGCGGGACTAGCGTCTCCTACGAGCAGTACTTC. Translating gives CASGTSVSYEQYF.

The chain couples TRBV30 to TRBJ2-5; 9 bases are shared with TRBD1. The germline V gene has CDR1 GTSNPN and CDR2 SVGIG (reference sequence). CDR3 length: 15 residues. Trimming removed 4 bases from V and 9 bases from J; junction bases left unmatched: 15. The CDR3 nucleotides read TGTGCCTGGAAATCGGGGAGGACAGGGGCTAGCCCCCAGTACTTC. Its translation: CAWKSGRTGASPQYF.

Details on this clone: Other DNA sequences from this sample encode an identical CDR3 as well. The gene calls are TRBV18 and TRBJ1-1; D gene uncertain. Trimming pared 1 base from V and 3 bases from J, leaving 9 bases between. The CDR3 contains 14 residues. Germline V lookup: CDR1 KGHSH, CDR2 LQKENI. CDR3 sequence: CASSPRGGDTEAFF. In nucleotides, the CDR3 is TGTGCCAGCTCACCACGCGGAGGAGACACTGAAGCTTTCTTT.